This TCR beta chain derives from a study of cytomegalovirus exposure and HLA in healthy donors. Study-wide findings and caveats: Overall, roughly 170 TCR beta chains were annotated as cytomegalovirus-associated. Reported results showed that the classifier diagnosed cytomegalovirus status with high specificity and sensitivity.

Here immunoSEQ multiplex PCR was the method, and the copy in TCRdb shows in-frame clones only, minus some. The sample holds 150,000 to 200,000 clones, around 92% seen once. The germline CDR1 and CDR2 sequences are WSHSY and SAAADI. V lost 7 bases and J lost 4, with 10 bases in between. This CDR3 region has 13 residues. To note about this clone: The antigen is not known.

V usage is TRBV10-2 and J usage is TRBJ2-2, with D maybe TRBD2 (5 bases). Sequencing was carried out using PBMCs. The receptor was isolated from a man younger than 35 in good health and CMV-seropositive. The CDR3 DNA reads TGCGCCAGCACCGGGGTTCGCACCGGGGAGCTGTTTTTT. Its translation: CASTGVRTGELFF.